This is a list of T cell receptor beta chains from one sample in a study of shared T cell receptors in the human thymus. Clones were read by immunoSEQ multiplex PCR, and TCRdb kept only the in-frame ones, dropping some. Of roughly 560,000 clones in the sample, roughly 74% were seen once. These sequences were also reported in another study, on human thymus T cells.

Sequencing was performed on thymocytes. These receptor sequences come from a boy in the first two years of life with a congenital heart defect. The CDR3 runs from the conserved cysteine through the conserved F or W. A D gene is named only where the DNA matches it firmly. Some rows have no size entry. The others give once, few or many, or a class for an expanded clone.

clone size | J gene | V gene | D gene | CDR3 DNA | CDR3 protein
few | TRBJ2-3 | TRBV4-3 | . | TGCGCCAGCAGCAGAGCGGGTGCAGATACGCAGTATTTT | CASSRAGADTQYF
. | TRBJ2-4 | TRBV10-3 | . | TGTGCCATCAGTGAGTCGGAGGGACCTAGGAACATTCAGTACTTC | CAISESEGPRNIQYF
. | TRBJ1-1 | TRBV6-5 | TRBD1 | TGTGCCGCCGGTTGGACAGGGGCAATGAACACTGAAGCTTTCTTT | CAAGWTGAMNTEAFF
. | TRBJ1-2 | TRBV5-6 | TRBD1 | TGTGCCAGCAGCACTACCGGGACAGGGCTGGGGAACTATGGCTACACCTTC | CASSTTGTGLGNYGYTF
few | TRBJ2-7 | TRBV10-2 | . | TGCGCCAGCAGCGCACGGGGTGACCGGGACTCGAATCCCTACGAGCAGTACTTC | CASSARGDRDSNPYEQYF
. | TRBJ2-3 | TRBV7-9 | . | TGTGCCAGCAGCTCCCTCCGACGCGGGGAAAGCACAGATACGCAGTATTTT | CASSSLRRGESTDTQYF
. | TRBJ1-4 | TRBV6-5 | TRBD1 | TGTGCCAGCAATAAACAGGGGGGACGAGAAAAACTGTTTTTT | CASNKQGGREKLFF
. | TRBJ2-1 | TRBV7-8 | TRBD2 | TGTGCCAGCAGCCGGGGACTAGCGGGAGCGGAAATTGCGGATGAGCAGTTCTTC | CASSRGLAGAEIADEQFF
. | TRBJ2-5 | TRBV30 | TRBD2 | TGTGCCTGGAGAACCGGGCTAGCGGGAGGAGAGACCCAGTACTTC | CAWRTGLAGGETQYF
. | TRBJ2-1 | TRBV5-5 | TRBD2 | TGTGCCAGCAGCTCCTCAGGGGTAGCGGGAGTCCCCAGATTGTACAATGAGCAGTTCTTC | CASSSSGVAGVPRLYNEQFF
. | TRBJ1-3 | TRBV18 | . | TGTGCCAGCTCACCACGATACCGGGGAAACACCATATATTTT | CASSPRYRGNTIYF
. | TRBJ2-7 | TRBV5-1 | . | TGCGCCAGCAGCCCTTTTGGCGGAGCTTACGAGCAGTACTTC | CASSPFGGAYEQYF
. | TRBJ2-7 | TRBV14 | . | TGTGCCAGCAGCCTTTCAAAAGCGGACAGCTCCTACGAGCAGTACTTC | CASSLSKADSSYEQYF
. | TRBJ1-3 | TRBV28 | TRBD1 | TGTGCCAGCACCACTGGACAGGGGGCGTACACCATATATTTT | CASTTGQGAYTIYF
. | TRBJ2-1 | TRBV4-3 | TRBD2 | TGCGCCAGCAGCCGGGGACTAGCGGGAAACCTACACAATGAGCAGTTCTTC | CASSRGLAGNLHNEQFF
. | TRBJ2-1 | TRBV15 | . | TGTGCCACCCAGGTGGGGCGGGGGCTAGGCCTAAATTTGTACAATGAGCAGTTCTTC | CATQVGRGLGLNLYNEQFF
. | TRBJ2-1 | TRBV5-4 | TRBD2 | TGTGCCAGCAGACTAAAAGCCGGGACTAGGGATGAGCAGTTCTTC | CASRLKAGTRDEQFF
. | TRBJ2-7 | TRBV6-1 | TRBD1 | TGTGCCAGCAGGGACAGGGTGGACTCCTACGAGCAGTACTTC | CASRDRVDSYEQYF
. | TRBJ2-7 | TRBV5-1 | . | TGCGCCAGCAGCGGGATTGACAGCCCCTACGAGCAGTACTTC | CASSGIDSPYEQYF
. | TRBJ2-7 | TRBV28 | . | TGTGCCAGCAGCCCTGGGAGCACTAGCCGAACGTACGAGCAGTACTTC | CASSPGSTSRTYEQYF
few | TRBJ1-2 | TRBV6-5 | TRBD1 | TGTGCCAGCACACGACAGGGCCATGGCTACACCTTC | CASTRQGHGYTF
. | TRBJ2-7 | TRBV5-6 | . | TGTGCCAGCACGGGGTTCTCCCCCTACGAGCAGTACTTC | CASTGFSPYEQYF
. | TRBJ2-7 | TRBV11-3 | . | TGTGCCAGCAGCATATCCGGGGGACTGACTTTGGAAGAGCAGTACTTC | CASSISGGLTLEEQYF
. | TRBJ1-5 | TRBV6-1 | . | TGTGCCAGCAGTGAATCGACAGGCTATCAGCCCCAGCATTTT | CASSESTGYQPQHF
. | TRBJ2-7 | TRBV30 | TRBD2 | TGTGCCTGGAGTCCCAAGGGAGCGGGAGGCTTAAGGGAGCAGTACTTC | CAWSPKGAGGLREQYF